Below are 32 T cell receptor beta chains sequenced from a single sample in a study of TET2 disruption in CD19-targeted CAR T cells. The treatment: autologous CTL019 cells: CD19 CAR with 4-1BB and CD3 zeta domains. No antigens are known for them. The repertoire was sequenced with immunoSEQ multiplex PCR; TCRdb's copy has only in-frame clones and lacks some. Here the sample table reports roughly 26,000 clones. The specimen comprised CD8- CAR+ T cells sorted from cultured blood T cells, sampled for CD19 CAR T cell therapy. This sample's subset: CD8-negative CAR-positive T cells from the infusion product. These receptors were obtained from a man between 65 and 80 years old with chronic lymphocytic leukemia.

About this clone itself: The read is 3 residues too short to cover the CDR3 end, so that end is filled in from the germline J gene. The chain combines TRBV2 with TRBJ2-7, with 14 nucleotides matching TRBD2. Germline CDR1 and CDR2: SNHLY and FYNNEI. V shed 5 bases and J 5 bases; nucleotides not matched to a gene: 5. This CDR3 region has 15 residues. Here the CDR3 reads CASSPRTSGGHEQYF. The CDR3 bases that were read are TGTGCCAGCAGTCCAAGGACTAGCGGGGGGCACGAG.

A remark on this clone: The junction differs from germline at one of its ends, possibly a read error. The read stops 3 residues short of the end of the CDR3; the missing end is completed from the germline J gene. The chain combines TRBV4-2 with TRBJ2-5, with 10 bases matching TRBD1. The CDR3 has 16 residues. Germline assignment: CDR1 LGHNA and CDR2 YNFKEQ. The chain's CDR3 is CASSQEGTGVLETQYF. Incomplete CDR3 DNA: TGCGCCAGCAGCCAAGAAGGGACAGGGGTGTTGGAGACC.

A remark on this clone: The read ends 3 residues shy of where the CDR3 ends; the end is completed using the germline J gene. The chain uses TRBV20-1 and TRBJ1-2; a possible D gene is TRBD1 (6 bases). The germline V gene has CDR1 DFQATT and CDR2 SNEGSKA (reference sequence). Trimming cost V 3 bases and J 6 bases, with 14 bases left between them. The CDR3 runs 13 residues. The CDR3 loop reads CSARRPTGDGYTF. CDR3 DNA, as far as it was read: TGCAGTGCTAGGCGACCGACAGGTGATGGC.

As for this clone: The CDR3 end is not reached by the read, which stops 3 residues before it; the germline J gene fills it in. This chain joins TRBV7-8 and TRBJ2-4; D uncertain. Germline assignment: CDR1 SGHVS and CDR2 FQNEAQ. This CDR3 is 13 amino acids long. CDR3 bases read: TGTGCCAGCAGCTTACAGGAGAATCAGCCT. Translating it yields CASSLQENQP. The CDR3 as a whole reads CASSLQENQPQYF.

As regards this clone: The read finishes 3 residues shy of the CDR3 end, and the germline J gene is used to complete it. The genes are TRBV18 and TRBJ1-2; weak D call: TRBD1 (6 bases). The CDR3 loop spans 14 amino acids. Germline CDR1 reads KGHSH; CDR2 reads LQKENI. This CDR3 reads CASSRGASTDTYTF. Incomplete CDR3 DNA: TGTGCCAGCTCGCGGGGGGCCAGCACAGATACC.

Of note for this clone: The read ends 3 residues shy of where the CDR3 ends; the end is completed using the germline J gene. The chain recombines TRBV7-3 with TRBJ1-1, with D unclear. V was trimmed by 5 bases and J by 2 bases, leaving 12 bases between them. The V gene's germline CDR1 is SGHTA and CDR2 FQGTGA. The CDR3 contains 14 residues. The CDR3 is CASSPGGQNTEAFF. CDR3 DNA (partial): TGTGCCAGCAGCCCCGGTGGGCAAAACACTGAA.

Remarks on this clone: From the germline J gene comes the end of the CDR3, since the read stops 3 residues before it. Within the sample, other DNA sequences also encode this same CDR3. The V and J genes are TRBV6-1 and TRBJ1-3; D not certain. Trimming took off 0 bases at V and 4 bases at J, with 4 bases between the two ends. Germline V gene lookup returns CDR1 MNHNS and CDR2 SASEGT. The CDR3 is 13 amino acids. This chain's CDR3 is CASSEARGNTIYF. The DNA read from the CDR3 is TGTGCCAGCAGTGAAGCCCGGGGAAACACC.

Turning to this clone: The read gets to within 3 residues of the CDR3 end, and the germline J gene fills in the rest. V gene TRBV3-1 (or the pseudogene TRBV3-2) combines with J gene TRBJ1-2; TRBD1 agrees at 8 bases. Germline values: CDR1 LGHDT, CDR2 YNNKEL (reference sequence). The ends lost 0 bases at V and 4 bases at J; junction bases unmatched: 7. The CDR3 consists of 16 residues. The CDR3 bases that were read are TGTGCCAGCAGCCAAGACAGGGGGCCACGACTCTATGGC. It codes for CASSQDRGPRLYG. The whole CDR3 protein reads CASSQDRGPRLYGYTF.

As for this clone: Read data end 3 residues before the CDR3 end; the end is taken from the germline J gene. The chain uses TRBV5-1 and TRBJ1-1, with 8 bases that match TRBD1. CDR1 is SGHRS and CDR2 is YFSETQ in the germline V gene. There are 13 residues in the CDR3. The DNA read from the CDR3 is TGCGCCAGCAGCTTGAGTGGGACAGGCGAA. As protein: CASSLSGTGE. The whole CDR3 is CASSLSGTGEAFF.

A word on this clone: Sequencing ends 3 residues short of the CDR3 end; the germline J gene provides the rest. In the same sample, other DNA sequences code for this CDR3. The chain carries TRBV20-1 and TRBJ1-6; tentatively, D is TRBD1 (6 bases). CDR1 and CDR2 (germline): DFQATT, SNEGSKA (reference sequence). The CDR3 runs 14 residues. V dropped 5 bases and J dropped 7 bases, with 15 bases sitting between them. The CDR3 bases that were read are TGCAGTGCTTCTACGACAGGCCACAATTCACCC. This codes for CSASTTGHNSP. The full CDR3 protein reads CSASTTGHNSPLHF.

Concerning this clone: The CDR3 end falls 3 residues outside the read, so it is completed with the germline J gene. This sequence joins TRBV20-1 and TRBJ1-6, with D possibly matching TRBD1 (6 bases). V was shortened by 3 bases and J by 7 bases, with 10 bases between the two germline ends. Germline V gene data show CDR1 as DFQATT and CDR2 as SNEGSKA (reference sequence). The CDR3 is 13 residues long. The part of the CDR3 DNA that was read is TGCAGTGCTAGGGACACAGGGAATTCACCC. Its protein is CSARDTGNSP. The complete CDR3 protein is CSARDTGNSPLHF.

With regard to this clone: The read halts 3 residues ahead of the CDR3 end, with the missing end drawn from the germline J gene. The chain is built from TRBV19 and TRBJ2-5; TRBD2 aligns across 10 bases. The germline V gene has CDR1 LNHDA and CDR2 SQIVND (reference sequence). The CDR3 covers 16 residues. Trimming took 7 bases from V and 2 from J; bases not matched to a gene: 10. CDR3 bases read: TGTGCCAGTACCCCGGCTAGCGGGGGCCCTCAAGAGACC. Protein product: CASTPASGGPQET. From start to end, the CDR3 is CASTPASGGPQETQYF.

In regard to this clone: The read terminates 3 residues ahead of where the CDR3 ends, so the germline J gene completes it. The chain is built from TRBV6-4 and TRBJ1-2; 10 nucleotides align to TRBD1. CDR3 size: 15 residues. Germline V CDR1 and CDR2: MRHNA, SNTAGT. CDR3: CASRAGTGVSGGYTF. The sequenced CDR3 bases are TGTGCCAGCAGGGCCGGGACAGGGGTTTCTGGGGGC.

For this clone: The observed sequence ends 3 residues before the CDR3 terminus, with the missing tail filled in from the germline J gene. The V gene is TRBV6-1, the J gene TRBJ1-1; 9 bases match TRBD1. The junction had 6 bases not matched to a gene; V was cut back by 4 bases and J by 0 bases. CDR1 is MNHNS and CDR2 is SASEGT in the germline V gene. The CDR3 extends over 16 amino acids. The covered CDR3 bases are TGTGCCAGCAGTGGGGACAGGGTTCGCATGAACACTGAA. Translation gives CASSGDRVRMNTE. The full CDR3 protein reads CASSGDRVRMNTEAFF.

As to this clone: A read error may produce the germline difference seen at one junction end. Sequencing ends 3 residues short of the CDR3 end; the germline J gene provides the rest. Distinct nucleotide sequences in the sample also encode this CDR3. This chain uses TRBV5-8 with TRBJ1-3; perhaps TRBD1 as D (5 bases). The CDR3 runs to 15 residues. Germline V gives CDR1 SGHTS, CDR2 YDEGEE. CDR3 amino acids: CASSFGQGSGNTIYF. The sequenced part of the CDR3 DNA is TGTGCCAGCAGCTTCGGTCAGGGATCTGGAAACACT.

Worth noting for this clone: Other nucleotide sequences from this sample produce the same CDR3. The CDR3 DNA, read in part, is TGTGCCAGCACCGCAACGGGACAGGGGGCTCGA. Amino acids: CASTATGQGAR. The entire CDR3 reads CASTATGQGARAFF. This chain connects TRBV27 to TRBJ1-1; 12 nucleotides agree with TRBD1. The CDR3 goes on 3 residues after the read ends, and that part is filled in from the germline J gene. The length of the CDR3 is 14 residues. Looked up from germline, CDR1 is MNHEY and CDR2 is SMNVEV (reference sequence).

Comment on this clone: The read finishes 3 residues shy of the CDR3 end, and the germline J gene is used to complete it. The V call is TRBV20-1, the J call TRBJ1-2; the D is unclear. This CDR3 contains 15 residues. The germline CDR1 and CDR2 sequences are DFQATT and SNEGSKA (reference sequence). CDR3 residues: CSAILAGRPPYDYTF. The covered CDR3 bases are TGCAGTGCTATCCTAGCGGGCCGACCTCCTTACGAC.

The CDR3: CAWGQGNLAKNIAFF. CDR3 bases read: TGTGCCTGGGGACAGGGCAACCTGGCCAAAAACATT. The gene calls are TRBV30 and TRBJ1-1; TRBD1 matches 8 bases. The read ends 3 residues shy of where the CDR3 ends; the end is completed using the germline J gene. The CDR3 runs to 15 residues. Germline CDR1 GTSNPN, CDR2 SVGIG (reference sequence).

Worth noting for this clone: The read comes to an end 3 residues before the CDR3 does, leaving the germline J gene to fill in the end. The gene calls are TRBV3-1 (or the pseudogene TRBV3-2) and TRBJ2-1; 10 bases match TRBD2. Germline V CDR1 and CDR2: LGHDT, YNNKEL (reference sequence). V shed 3 bases and J 7 bases; nucleotides not matched to a gene: 6. This CDR3 contains 15 residues. The CDR3 sequence is CASSHTSGAGNEQFF. The sequenced CDR3 bases are TGTGCCAGCAGCCACACTAGCGGGGCAGGGAATGAG.

Of note for this clone: From the germline J gene comes the end of the CDR3, since the read stops 3 residues before it. The chain couples TRBV10-3 to TRBJ1-6, with 8 bases lining up with TRBD1. The germline CDR1 and CDR2 sequences are ENHRY and SYGVKD. The CDR3 loop spans 15 amino acids. Trimming took 2 bases from V and 7 from J; bases not matched to a gene: 4. The sequenced CDR3 bases are TGTGCCATCAGTGAGGGACAGGGTGAGAATTCACCC. This encodes CAISEGQGENSP. The entire CDR3 protein is CAISEGQGENSPLHF.

Concerning this clone: The read halts 3 residues ahead of the CDR3 end, with the missing end drawn from the germline J gene. The chain uses TRBV4-2 and TRBJ2-5; TRBD2 might be the D (6 bases). The CDR3 runs 14 residues. V gave up 1 base and J gave up 3 bases, with 9 bases separating them. The germline CDR1 and CDR2 sequences are LGHNA and YNFKEQ. Partial CDR3 DNA: TGTGCCAGCAGCCAAGTCGGGGGAGAAGAGACC. It translates to CASSQVGGEET. The whole CDR3 sequence is CASSQVGGEETQYF.

Of note for this clone: The CDR3 end is not reached by the read, which stops 3 residues before it; the germline J gene fills it in. This rearrangement joins TRBV10-3 to TRBJ2-2; tentative D call: TRBD2 (6 bases). V lost 6 bases, J lost 0 bases, and 14 bases lay in between. The CDR3 runs to 16 residues. Germline V gene data show CDR1 as ENHRY and CDR2 as SYGVKD. Incomplete CDR3 DNA: TGTGCCATCAGCCCTACTGGGGGGACGAACACCGGGGAG. Amino acid sequence: CAISPTGGTNTGE. The full CDR3 reads CAISPTGGTNTGELFF.

Regarding this clone: The CDR3 extends 3 residues past the end of the read, so its final part is completed from the germline J gene. Other DNA sequences in this sample translate to the same CDR3. V is TRBV27 and J is TRBJ1-1; 12 nucleotides line up with TRBD1. The CDR3 extends over 14 amino acids. The germline V gene has CDR1 MNHEY and CDR2 SMNVEV (reference sequence). CDR3 sequence: CASTATGQGARAFF. The DNA read from the CDR3 is TGTGCCAGCACCGCAACGGGACAGGGGGCTCGC.

For this clone: From the germline J gene comes the end of the CDR3, since the read stops 3 residues before it. The chain carries TRBV5-1 and TRBJ1-2; no clear D gene. In germline, CDR1 is SGHRS, CDR2 YFSETQ. The CDR3 spans 13 residues. Partial CDR3 DNA: TGCGCCAGCAGCTTGGACCGGGGTGGGGGC. Amino acid sequence: CASSLDRGGG. The full CDR3 sequence reads CASSLDRGGGYTF.

Concerning this clone itself: The read halts 3 residues ahead of the CDR3 end, with the missing end drawn from the germline J gene. The rearrangement uses TRBV28 and TRBJ1-2; D unclear. Deletions cut 3 bases from V and 0 bases from J, with 11 bases between. The CDR3 consists of 15 residues. In germline, CDR1 is MDHEN, CDR2 SYDVKM. CDR3 amino acids: CASSLVQLANYGYTF. Incomplete CDR3 DNA: TGTGCCAGCAGTTTGGTACAGTTAGCTAACTATGGC.

The sequenced CDR3 bases are TGTGCCAGTAGTGTCGGACAGGGGAACTACGAC. Translation gives CASSVGQGNYD. The full CDR3 is CASSVGQGNYDYTF. V gene TRBV19 combines with J gene TRBJ1-2; 9 bases align to TRBD1. Read sequence stops 3 residues before the CDR3 end, and the germline J gene provides the missing end. CDR1 is LNHDA, CDR2 SQIVND, per germline (reference sequence). The CDR3 extends over 14 amino acids.

Remarks on this clone: The read ends 3 residues early relative to the CDR3; the germline J gene fills the gap. The J gene is TRBJ2-7, the V gene TRBV2, with D perhaps TRBD2 (7 bases). Per the germline V gene, CDR1 is SNHLY and CDR2 is FYNNEI. V lost 5 bases, J lost 6 bases, and 14 bases lay in between. CDR3 length equals 13 residues. CDR3 DNA, as far as it was read: TGTGCCAGCAGTCCCCGCGGGGGCGCCGAG. Its protein product is CASSPRGGAE. The whole CDR3 sequence reads CASSPRGGAEQYF.

A remark on this clone: The read comes to an end 3 residues before the CDR3 does, leaving the germline J gene to fill in the end. The rearrangement links TRBV18 to TRBJ1-2; 7 nucleotides agree with TRBD1. CDR3 length: 14 residues. CDR1 and CDR2 (germline): KGHSH, LQKENI. This CDR3 is CASSLNPRDSRYTF. CDR3 DNA, as far as it was read: TGTGCCAGCTCACTAAACCCGCGGGACAGTCGC. The entire variable domain, with the rest obtained from reference TRBV18 and TRBJ1-2, is as follows: NAGVMQNPRHLVRRRGQEARLRCSPMKGHSHVYWYRQLPEEGLKFMVYLQKENIIDESGMPKERFSAEFPKEGPSILRIQQVVRGDSAAYFCASSLNPRDSRYTFGSGTRLTVV.

On this clone itself: The CDR3 end is not reached by the read, which stops 3 residues before it; the germline J gene fills it in. This chain links TRBV20-1 with TRBJ2-4, with D possibly TRBD1 on 5 matching bases. Per the germline V gene, CDR1 is DFQATT and CDR2 is SNEGSKA (reference sequence). The CDR3 loop spans 13 amino acids. The part of the CDR3 DNA that was read is TGCAGTGCTAGGGGCCCGTCAGGGTATGGT. This sequence encodes CSARGPSGYG. The full CDR3 sequence reads CSARGPSGYGQYF.

About this clone: Sequencing ends 3 residues short of the CDR3 end; the germline J gene provides the rest. V is TRBV6-2 or TRBV6-3 and J is TRBJ2-4; 7 nucleotides match TRBD1. This CDR3 contains 16 residues. The V gene's germline CDR1 is MNHEY and CDR2 SVGEGT. Incomplete CDR3 DNA: TGTGCCAGCAGTCGAGGACAGGCGACCAGCAATCAGCCT. Translation gives CASSRGQATSNQP. The full CDR3 protein is CASSRGQATSNQPQYF.

About this clone itself: The read comes to an end 3 residues before the CDR3 does, leaving the germline J gene to fill in the end. The chain employs TRBV5-1 and TRBJ2-7, with D possibly being TRBD1 (5 bases). The germline V gene has CDR1 SGHRS and CDR2 YFSETQ. Trimming stripped 7 bases from V and 6 bases from J, with 20 bases between. The CDR3 is 14 amino acids. The CDR3 spells CASALWQGSGEQYF. CDR3 DNA, as far as it was read: TGCGCCAGCGCCCTATGGCAGGGCTCTGGCGAG.

On this clone: The missing CDR3 end, 3 residues past where the read stops, is filled in from the germline J gene. The chain carries TRBV7-9 and TRBJ1-1, with D maybe TRBD1 (5 bases). Germline V lookup: CDR1 SEHNR, CDR2 FQNEAQ (reference sequence). Trimming took off 3 bases at V and 6 bases at J, with 11 bases between the two ends. This CDR3 has 13 residues. The DNA read from the CDR3 is TGTGCCAGCAGCTTTGAGGGGATAGCTGAA. Protein sequence: CASSFEGIAE. The full CDR3 sequence reads CASSFEGIAEAFF.